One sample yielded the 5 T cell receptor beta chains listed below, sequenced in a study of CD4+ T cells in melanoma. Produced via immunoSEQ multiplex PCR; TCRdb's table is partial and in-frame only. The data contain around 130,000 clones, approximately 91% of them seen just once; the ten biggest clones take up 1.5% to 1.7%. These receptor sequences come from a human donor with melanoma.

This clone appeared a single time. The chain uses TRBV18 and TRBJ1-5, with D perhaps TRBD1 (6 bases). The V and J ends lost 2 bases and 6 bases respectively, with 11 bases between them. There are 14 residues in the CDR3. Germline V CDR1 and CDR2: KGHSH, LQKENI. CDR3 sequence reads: CASSPGGATQPQHF. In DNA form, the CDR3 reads TGTGCCAGCTCACCAGGGGGCGCGACTCAGCCCCAGCATTTT.

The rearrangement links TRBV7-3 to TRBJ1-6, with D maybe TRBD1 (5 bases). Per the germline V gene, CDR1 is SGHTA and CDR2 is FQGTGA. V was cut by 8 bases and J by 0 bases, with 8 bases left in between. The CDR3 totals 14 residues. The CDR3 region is CASRQGSYNSPLHF. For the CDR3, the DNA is TGTGCCAGCCGTCAGGGCTCCTATAATTCACCCCTCCACTTT.

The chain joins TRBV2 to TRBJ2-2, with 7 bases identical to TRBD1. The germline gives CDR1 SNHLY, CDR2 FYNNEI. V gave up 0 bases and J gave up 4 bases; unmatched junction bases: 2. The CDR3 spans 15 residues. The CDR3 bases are TGTGCCAGCAGTGAAGCGTACAGGGGCACCGGGGAGCTGTTTTTT. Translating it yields CASSEAYRGTGELFF.

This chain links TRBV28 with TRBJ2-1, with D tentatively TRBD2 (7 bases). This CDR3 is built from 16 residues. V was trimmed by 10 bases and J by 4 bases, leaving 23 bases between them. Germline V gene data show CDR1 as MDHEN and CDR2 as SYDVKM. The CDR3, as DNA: TGTGCCACGACCAGAGGGGGGCTAGCGGTTTACAATGAGCAGTTCTTC. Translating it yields CATTRGGLAVYNEQFF.

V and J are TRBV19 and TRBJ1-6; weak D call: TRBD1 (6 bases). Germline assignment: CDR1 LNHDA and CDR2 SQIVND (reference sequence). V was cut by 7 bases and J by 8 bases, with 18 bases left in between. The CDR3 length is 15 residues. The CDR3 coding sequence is TGTGCCAGTACCGTTAGTCCAGGACAGTATTCACCCCTCCACTTT. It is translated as CASTVSPGQYSPLHF.